These 15 T cell receptor beta chains were all obtained from the same sample, sequenced in a study of PD-1 blockade in mismatch repair-deficient tumors (dated by TCRdb to 2015 to 2018). The library relied on the immunoSEQ multiplex PCR assay. Not all clones reach the TCRdb copy of this immuneACCESS table, which keeps in-frame sequences only. Checked studies attribute under half of the gap to unresolved V genes and leave the rest unexplained. The sample has some 110,000 clones on record, about 83% of them singletons. Of the sample, 4% to 6% is held by the ten largest clones. Source: peripheral blood, taken approximately 14 months after starting pembrolizumab. The receptors originated from an adult with mismatch repair-deficient cancer.

This sequence joins TRBV30 and TRBJ2-7; 13 bases are shared with TRBD2. V lost 8 bases to trimming and J lost 7 bases; unmatched junction nucleotides: 11. The CDR3 has 14 amino acids. Germline V gene data show CDR1 as GTSNPN and CDR2 as SVGIG (reference sequence). The CDR3 DNA is TGTGCCGGCCGGACTAGCGGGAGTCTGGGGGAGCAGTACTTC. Protein sequence: CAGRTSGSLGEQYF.

The chain uses TRBV5-6 and TRBJ2-1; D perhaps matches TRBD1 (5 bases). V dropped 4 bases and J dropped 2 bases, with 13 bases sitting between them. Germline V lookup: CDR1 SGHDT, CDR2 YYEEEE. CDR3 length: 15 amino acids. The CDR3 nucleotides read TGTGCCAGCAGCGTGCGACAGTTAGCCTACAATGAGCAGTTCTTC. It encodes CASSVRQLAYNEQFF.

The V call is TRBV6-5, the J call TRBJ2-1; D call uncertain. The CDR3 sequence is 12 residues long. V lost 5 bases and J 2 bases, leaving 4 bases between the germline ends. Germline CDR1 is MNHEY and CDR2 is SVGAGI. The CDR3 reads CASSRPYNEQFF. The CDR3 bases are TGTGCCAGCAGTCGCCCCTACAATGAGCAGTTCTTC.

The rearrangement links TRBV12-5 to TRBJ2-3; no firm D call. The CDR3 has 18 amino acids. Trimming took off 5 bases at V and 1 base at J, with 22 bases between the two ends. CDR1 is LGHNT and CDR2 is FRNRAP in the germline V gene. The CDR3 DNA sequence: TGTGCTAGTGGTACCCTCACCGGGCCCCTCACCGGCACAGATACGCAGTATTTT. It translates to CASGTLTGPLTGTDTQYF.

This chain connects TRBV7-3 to TRBJ2-7, with 7 nucleotides matching TRBD1. The junction had 10 bases not matched to a gene; V was cut back by 7 bases and J by 4 bases. Germline lookup yields CDR1 SGHTA and CDR2 FQGTGA. This CDR3 is 14 amino acids long. The CDR3 DNA is TGTGCCAGCACCTCCGGGACAGCACATTACGAGCAGTACTTC. This translates into CASTSGTAHYEQYF.

The chain employs TRBV9 and TRBJ2-3, with 8 positions matching TRBD2. The length of the CDR3 is 16 residues. Unmatched junction bases numbered 6, after V lost 0 bases and J lost 3 bases. Per the germline V gene, CDR1 is SGDLS and CDR2 is YYNGEE. CDR3 DNA sequence: TGTGCCAGCAGCGTAGAAGCGGGAGTTATTACAGATACGCAGTATTTT. Translating gives CASSVEAGVITDTQYF.

V gene TRBV5-1 combines with J gene TRBJ2-7; 10 bases agree with TRBD2. CDR1 and CDR2 (germline): SGHRS, YFSETQ. V dropped 3 bases and J dropped 3; count of bases not matched to a gene: 0. CDR3 length equals 13 residues. The CDR3 region has the DNA TGCGCCAGCAGCTCTAGCGGGAGCTACGAGCAGTACTTC. Amino acid sequence: CASSSSGSYEQYF.

The chain employs TRBV19 and TRBJ1-2; D call uncertain. Between the trimmed V and J ends, which lost 6 bases and 7 bases, there was a span of 9 bases. Germline V gene lookup returns CDR1 LNHDA and CDR2 SQIVND (reference sequence). The CDR3 has 11 residues. CDR3 nucleotide sequence: TGTGCCAGTAGAATGGGGTTTGGCTACACCTTC. Its translation: CASRMGFGYTF.

V is TRBV9 and J is TRBJ2-1; 7 bases agree with TRBD2. This CDR3 contains 15 residues. Germline loops: CDR1 SGDLS, CDR2 YYNGEE. Germline trimming cut 2 bases from V and 8 bases from J; bases unmatched to any gene: 10. The CDR3 is CASSVGGGEMDEQFF. In nucleotides, the CDR3 is TGTGCCAGCAGCGTCGGGGGAGGGGAGATGGATGAGCAGTTCTTC.

The gene calls are TRBV19 and TRBJ2-2; D might be TRBD1 or TRBD2, each matching 5 bases. Looked up from germline, CDR1 is LNHDA and CDR2 is SQIVND (reference sequence). Trimming cost V 6 bases and J 1 base, with 6 bases left between them. This CDR3 is built from 13 residues. The CDR3 sequence: CASRGRNTGELFF. In nucleotides, the CDR3 is TGTGCCAGTAGGGGACGGAACACCGGGGAGCTGTTTTTT. The variable domain in full, with the rest retrieved from reference TRBV19 and TRBJ2-2, is DGGITQSPKYLFRKEGQNVTLSCEQNLNHDAMYWYRQDPGQGLRLIYYSQIVNDFQKGDIAEGYSVSREKKESFPLTVTSAQKNPTAFYLCASRGRNTGELFFGEGSRLTVL.

The chain employs TRBV7-2 and TRBJ1-5, with D possibly being TRBD1 (6 bases). This CDR3 comprises 15 residues. Germline CDR1 SGHTA, CDR2 FQGNSA. Trimming took 3 bases from V and 0 from J, leaving 9 bases between them. The CDR3 region has the DNA TGTGCCAGCAGCTTCGGACAGAATAGCAATCAGCCCCAGCATTTT. It translates to CASSFGQNSNQPQHF.

J is TRBJ2-5 and V is TRBV6-6, with no clear D. V lost 5 bases and J lost 9, with 19 bases in between. The length of the CDR3 is 14 residues. In germline, CDR1 is MNHNY, CDR2 SVGAGI (reference sequence). This CDR3 reads CASSQDLNSMSQYF. The CDR3 DNA is TGTGCCAGCAGTCAAGACTTGAACTCGATGTCCCAGTACTTC.

This clone was recorded a few times. This chain uses TRBV6-1 with TRBJ1-3; D unresolved. CDR3 length: 15 amino acids. Germline V lookup: CDR1 MNHNS, CDR2 SASEGT. V gave up 2 bases and J gave up 4 bases, with 12 bases separating them. This chain's CDR3 is CASSEYVGFGNTIYF. CDR3 nucleotide sequence: TGTGCCAGCAGTGAATACGTAGGATTCGGAAACACCATATATTTT.

The chain employs TRBV21-1 and TRBJ2-7; TRBD1 is taken as the D call from the table, unchecked against the DNA. TRBV21-1 is classified as a pseudogene. The CDR3 runs to 15 residues. CDR3 DNA sequence: TGTGCCAGCAGCAAAGCGGGACAGGATAAAGACGAGCAGTACTTC. Encoded protein: CASSKAGQDKDEQYF.

The rearrangement links TRBV5-1 to TRBJ1-1; D is unclear. Looked up from germline, CDR1 is SGHRS and CDR2 is YFSETQ. The ends were cut back, 5 bases at V and 0 bases at J, with 14 bases in the middle. The CDR3 has 15 residues. CDR3 loop: CASRLTVTMNTEAFF. For the CDR3, the DNA is TGCGCCAGCAGACTGACGGTGACCATGAACACTGAAGCTTTCTTT.